A selection of T cell receptor beta chains follows, all from one sample in a study of T cells in Graves' hyperthyroidism and ophthalmopathy. MiXCR, run by TCRdb on the multiplex PCR reads, gives a single entry per CDR3 protein. The sample holds 610,000 or so distinct CDR3 sequences, roughly 46% seen once. Sequencing was carried out using peripheral blood or thyroid tissue (not recorded which). All receptors derive from a woman younger than 35 with Graves' hyperthyroidism. Both conserved end residues are part of each CDR3. A D gene is named only where the DNA matches it firmly. The size of a clone is reported for some rows only, either as once, few or many, or as a class for expanded clones.

D,J,size,V,DNA,CDR3
TRBD1,TRBJ1-2,.,TRBV7-9,TGTGCCAGCAGCATCTGGGACAGGGGGCAAGACTATGGCTACACCTTC,CASSIWDRGQDYGYTF
.,TRBJ2-5,many,TRBV2,TGTGCCAGCAGTGAAAGTAGGGGTGAGACCCAGTACTTC,CASSESRGETQYF
TRBD2,TRBJ2-2,many,TRBV10-2,TGCGCCAGCATTGTGGGACTAACCGGGGAGCTGTTTTTT,CASIVGLTGELFF
.,TRBJ1-1,many,TRBV2,TGTGCCAGCAGGCGAGGGCTCCGAGCAAAGGCTTTCTTT,CASRRGLRAKAFF
.,TRBJ2-5,many,TRBV7-9,TGTGCCAGCAGCTTCCGTCAGGGTCCCGACCGAAAAGAGACCCAGTACTTC,CASSFRQGPDRKETQYF
TRBD2,TRBJ2-3,.,TRBV7-9,TGTGCCAGCAGCCGGCAGACTAGCGGGGGGGGCACAGATACGCAGTATTTT,CASSRQTSGGGTDTQYF
.,TRBJ2-7,once,TRBV24-1,TGTGCCACCAGTGAATACGACAGGAATGAGCAGTACTTC,CATSEYDRNEQYF
TRBD1,TRBJ1-1,many,TRBV13,TGTGCCAGCAGCTCCCACAGGGGGCTGGACACTGAAGCTTTCTTT,CASSSHRGLDTEAFF
.,TRBJ2-2,many,TRBV12-3/TRBV12-4,TGTGCCAGCAGTGATGACTGGGGGGTCGGGGAGCTGTTTTTT,CASSDDWGVGELFF
.,TRBJ1-1,many,TRBV2,TGTGCCAGCAGTGTTTGGGACACTGAAGCTTTCTTT,CASSVWDTEAFF
TRBD1,TRBJ2-3,.,TRBV24-1,TGTGCCACCCGGGGACAGCGCACAGATACGCAGTATTTT,CATRGQRTDTQYF
TRBD1,TRBJ1-2,.,TRBV20-1,TGCAGTGCAGACAGGGGGACTAGTCGGAATGGCTACACCTTC,CSADRGTSRNGYTF
.,TRBJ1-3,few,TRBV5-1,TGCGCCAGCAGCTTGGCGGGGATCTCTGGAAACACCATATATTTT,CASSLAGISGNTIYF
.,TRBJ2-5,.,TRBV6-5,TGTGCCAGCAGTAACAGGGAGACCCAGTACTTC,CASSNRETQYF
TRBD1,TRBJ2-7,many,TRBV29-1,TGCAGCGTGGGACAGGGGGCTATGTACGAGCAGTACTTC,CSVGQGAMYEQYF
.,TRBJ2-7,.,TRBV7-3,TGTGCCAGCAGCTACGCGAACGGGGAGCAGTACTTC,CASSYANGEQYF
.,TRBJ1-2,.,TRBV10-3,TGTGCCATCAGGACACGAGGCTACACCTTC,CAIRTRGYTF
.,TRBJ1-4,many,TRBV7-9,TGTGCCAGCAGCTTAGGTTTTGGTAATGAAAAACTGTTTTTT,CASSLGFGNEKLFF
.,TRBJ2-7,.,TRBV5-6,TGTGCCAGCAGCATGGGGCCGGGACGGACGTACGAGCAGTACTTC,CASSMGPGRTYEQYF
TRBD1,TRBJ2-2,many,TRBV24-1,TGTGCCACCAGTGATCCCAATCCACAGGGGGCGGGCACCGGGGAGCTGTTTTTT,CATSDPNPQGAGTGELFF
.,TRBJ2-7,.,TRBV15,TGTGCCACCAGCAAAACCGGGACGGTCTCCTACGAGCAGTACTTC,CATSKTGTVSYEQYF
.,TRBJ1-1,many,TRBV4-1,TGCGCCAGCAGCCAACCAGACGGACTCACTGAAGCTTTCTTT,CASSQPDGLTEAFF
.,TRBJ2-5,.,TRBV10-1,TGCGCCAGCAGTGAGACGCCCCCACCAGGGATCGAGTACTTC,CASSETPPPGIEYF
TRBD1,TRBJ1-5,.,TRBV12-3/TRBV12-4,TGTGCCAGCAGGACGGACAGGAGGATCGATCGGCCCCAGCATTTT,CASRTDRRIDRPQHF
.,TRBJ2-5,many,TRBV7-2,TGTGCCAGCACCTTGAATGGGTACCAAGAGACCCAGTACTTC,CASTLNGYQETQYF
.,TRBJ2-3,.,TRBV19,TGTGCCACTGGGAGGGGGACAGATACGCAGTATTTT,CATGRGTDTQYF
.,TRBJ1-2,.,TRBV29-1,TGCAGCGTTGAGGGGATCTATGGCTACACCTTC,CSVEGIYGYTF
.,TRBJ1-1,.,TRBV7-9,TGTGCCAGCAGCTTAGCCAAGGATGAAGCTTTCTTT,CASSLAKDEAFF
TRBD1,TRBJ1-2,many,TRBV2,TGTGCCAGCAGTGAAGACACTGACAGGGGGTATGGCTACACCTTC,CASSEDTDRGYGYTF
.,TRBJ2-5,.,TRBV29-1,TGCAGCGTTGACCCCACAGGGACCAAGGAGACCCAGTACTTC,CSVDPTGTKETQYF
TRBD2,TRBJ2-3,.,TRBV6-4,TGTGCCAGCAGGGGGGAGGGTAGGTCTGCACCAGATACGCAGTATTTT,CASRGEGRSAPDTQYF
.,TRBJ2-5,many,TRBV6-5,TGTGCCAGCAGTTACGACCCAGCGGAGACCCAGTACTTC,CASSYDPAETQYF
.,TRBJ1-1,.,TRBV29-1,TGCAGTGTTGAAGGTCGAGGGACGGCTGAAGCTTTCTTT,CSVEGRGTAEAFF
TRBD1,TRBJ2-7,.,TRBV9,TGTGCCAGCAGCCCAGGGTTGGGCGCGGGGGACAGGGCACTACTTAGGGACTACGAGCAGTACTTC,CASSPGLGAGDRALLRDYEQYF
.,TRBJ1-6,many,TRBV4-3,TGCGCCAGCAGCCAAGATAGTGGAAGAAAAGGGAATTCACCCCTCCACTTT,CASSQDSGRKGNSPLHF
.,TRBJ1-1,.,TRBV19,TGTGCCAGTAGTATTCGCGTCAGGGGATACATGAACACTGAAGCTTTCTTT,CASSIRVRGYMNTEAFF
.,TRBJ1-6,many,TRBV7-6,TGTGCCAGCAGCTTAGTCCCCCCTGCGCTAAATTCACCCCTCCACTTT,CASSLVPPALNSPLHF
TRBD2,TRBJ2-5,.,TRBV12-3/TRBV12-4,TGTGCCAGCAGTCGAGACCCCCGGACTAGCGGGAGGGCCCTCGACCAAGAGACCCAGTACTTC,CASSRDPRTSGRALDQETQYF